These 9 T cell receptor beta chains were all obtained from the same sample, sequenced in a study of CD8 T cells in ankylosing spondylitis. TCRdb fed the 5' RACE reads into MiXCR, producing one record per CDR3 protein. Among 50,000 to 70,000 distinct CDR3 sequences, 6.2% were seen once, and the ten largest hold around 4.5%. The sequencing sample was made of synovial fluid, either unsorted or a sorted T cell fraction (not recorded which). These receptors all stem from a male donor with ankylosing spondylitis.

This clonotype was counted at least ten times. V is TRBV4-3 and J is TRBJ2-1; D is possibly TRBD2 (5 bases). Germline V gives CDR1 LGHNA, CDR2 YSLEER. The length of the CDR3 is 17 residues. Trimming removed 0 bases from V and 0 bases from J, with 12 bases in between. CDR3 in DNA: TGCGCCAGCAGCCAAGACCCTAGCCGTCGCTCCTACAATGAGCAGTTCTTC. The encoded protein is CASSQDPSRRSYNEQFF.

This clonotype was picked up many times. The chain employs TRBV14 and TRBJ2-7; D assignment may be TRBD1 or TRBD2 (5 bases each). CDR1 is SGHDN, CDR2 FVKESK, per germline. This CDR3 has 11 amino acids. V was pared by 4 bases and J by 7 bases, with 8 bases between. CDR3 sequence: CASSPWGEQYF. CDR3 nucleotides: TGTGCCAGCAGCCCCTGGGGGGAGCAGTACTTC.

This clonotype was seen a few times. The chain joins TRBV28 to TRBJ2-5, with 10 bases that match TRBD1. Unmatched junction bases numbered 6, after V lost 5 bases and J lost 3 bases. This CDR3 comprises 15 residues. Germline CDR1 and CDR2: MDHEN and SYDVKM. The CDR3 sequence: CASSVDRGREETQYF. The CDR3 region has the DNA TGTGCCAGCAGTGTCGACAGGGGGCGCGAAGAGACCCAGTACTTC.

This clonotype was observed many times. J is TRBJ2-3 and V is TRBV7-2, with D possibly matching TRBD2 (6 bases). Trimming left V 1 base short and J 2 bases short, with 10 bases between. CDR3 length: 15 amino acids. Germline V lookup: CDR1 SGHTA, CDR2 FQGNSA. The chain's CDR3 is CASSLVRGNTDTQYF. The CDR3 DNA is TGTGCCAGCAGCTTAGTTCGGGGGAACACAGATACGCAGTATTTT.

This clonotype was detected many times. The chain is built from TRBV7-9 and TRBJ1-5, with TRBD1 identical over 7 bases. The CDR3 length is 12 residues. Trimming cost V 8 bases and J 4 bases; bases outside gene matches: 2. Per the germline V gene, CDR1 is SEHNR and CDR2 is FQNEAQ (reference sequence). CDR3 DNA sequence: TGTGCCAGCGGGACAGATAATCAGCCCCAGCATTTT. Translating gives CASGTDNQPQHF.

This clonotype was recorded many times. CDR3 loop: CASSLTEDRASGELFF. CDR3 sequence (DNA): TGCGCCAGCAGCCTTACCGAAGACAGGGCATCCGGGGAGCTGTTTTTT. The chain employs TRBV5-1 and TRBJ2-2; TRBD1 agrees at 7 bases. Germline trimming cut 4 bases from V and 6 bases from J; bases unmatched to any gene: 12. Germline V lookup: CDR1 SGHRS, CDR2 YFSETQ. This CDR3 contains 16 residues.

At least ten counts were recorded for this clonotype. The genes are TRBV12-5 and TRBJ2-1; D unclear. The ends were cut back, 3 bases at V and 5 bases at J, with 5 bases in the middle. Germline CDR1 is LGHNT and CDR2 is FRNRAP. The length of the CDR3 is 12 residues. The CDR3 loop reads CASGLGHNEQFF. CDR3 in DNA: TGTGCTAGTGGTTTAGGGCACAATGAGCAGTTCTTC.

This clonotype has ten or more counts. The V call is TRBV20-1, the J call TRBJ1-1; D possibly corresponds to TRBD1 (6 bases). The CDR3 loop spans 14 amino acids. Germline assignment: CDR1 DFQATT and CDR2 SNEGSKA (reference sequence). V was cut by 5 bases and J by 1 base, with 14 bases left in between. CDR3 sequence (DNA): TGCAGTGCTTCACCGGGACATTCGAACACTGAAGCTTTCTTT. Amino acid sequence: CSASPGHSNTEAFF.

CDR3 sequence reads: CSAKLRAGGDEQYF. In DNA form, the CDR3 reads TGCAGTGCTAAACTGCGAGCGGGAGGAGACGAGCAGTACTTC. The chain recombines TRBV20-1 with TRBJ2-7; 9 nucleotides agree with TRBD2. This CDR3 has 14 amino acids. The V segment lost 4 bases and the J segment 5 bases; nucleotides outside the gene matches: 9. Germline V gene sequence: CDR1 DFQATT, CDR2 SNEGSKA (reference sequence).